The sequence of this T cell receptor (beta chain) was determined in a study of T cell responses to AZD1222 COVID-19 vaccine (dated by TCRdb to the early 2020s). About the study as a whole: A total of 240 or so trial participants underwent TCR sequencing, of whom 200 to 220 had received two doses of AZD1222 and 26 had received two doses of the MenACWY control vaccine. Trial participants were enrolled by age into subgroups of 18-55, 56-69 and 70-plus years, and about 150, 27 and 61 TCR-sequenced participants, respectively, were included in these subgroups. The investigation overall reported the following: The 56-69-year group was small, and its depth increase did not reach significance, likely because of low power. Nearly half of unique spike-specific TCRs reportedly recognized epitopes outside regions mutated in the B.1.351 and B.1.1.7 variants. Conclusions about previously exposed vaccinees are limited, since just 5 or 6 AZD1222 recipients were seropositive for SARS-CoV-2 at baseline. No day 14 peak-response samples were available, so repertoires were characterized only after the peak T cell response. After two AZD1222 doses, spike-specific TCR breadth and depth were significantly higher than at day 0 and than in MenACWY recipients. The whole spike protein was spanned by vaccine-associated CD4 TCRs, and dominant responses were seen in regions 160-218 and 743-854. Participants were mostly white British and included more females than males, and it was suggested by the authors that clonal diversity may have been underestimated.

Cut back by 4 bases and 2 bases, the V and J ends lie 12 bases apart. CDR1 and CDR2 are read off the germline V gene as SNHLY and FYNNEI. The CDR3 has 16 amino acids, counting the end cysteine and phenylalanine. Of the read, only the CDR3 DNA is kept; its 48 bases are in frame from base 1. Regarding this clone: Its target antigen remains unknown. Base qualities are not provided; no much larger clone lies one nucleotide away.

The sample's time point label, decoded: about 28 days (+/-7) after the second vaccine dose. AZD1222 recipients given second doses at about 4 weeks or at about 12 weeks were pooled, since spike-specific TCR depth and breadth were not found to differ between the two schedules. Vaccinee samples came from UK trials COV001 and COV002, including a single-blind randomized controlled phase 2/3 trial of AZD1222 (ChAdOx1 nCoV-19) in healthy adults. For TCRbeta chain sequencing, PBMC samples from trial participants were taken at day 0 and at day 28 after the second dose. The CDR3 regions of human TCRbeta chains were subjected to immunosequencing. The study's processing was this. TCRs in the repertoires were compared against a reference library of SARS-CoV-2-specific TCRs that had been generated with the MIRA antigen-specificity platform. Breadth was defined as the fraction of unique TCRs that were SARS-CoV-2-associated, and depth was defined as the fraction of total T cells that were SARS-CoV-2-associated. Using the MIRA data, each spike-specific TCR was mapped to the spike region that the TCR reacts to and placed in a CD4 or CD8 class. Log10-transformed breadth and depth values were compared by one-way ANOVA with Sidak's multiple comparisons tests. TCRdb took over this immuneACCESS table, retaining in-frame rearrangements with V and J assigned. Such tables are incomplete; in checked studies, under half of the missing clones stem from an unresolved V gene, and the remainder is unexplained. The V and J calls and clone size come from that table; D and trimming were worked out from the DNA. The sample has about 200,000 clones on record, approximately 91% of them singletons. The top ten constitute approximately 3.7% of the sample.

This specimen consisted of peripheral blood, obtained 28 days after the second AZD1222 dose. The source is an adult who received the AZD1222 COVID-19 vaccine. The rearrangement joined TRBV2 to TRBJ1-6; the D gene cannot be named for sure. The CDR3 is CASSVWVSTYNSPLHF. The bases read TGTGCCAGCAGTGTCTGGGTGAGCACCTATAATTCACCCCTCCACTTT.